Below, one TCR beta chain is given with its context. These data are taken from a study of CD8 T cells in ankylosing spondylitis. TCRdb analysed the 5' RACE reads with MiXCR anew, one entry per CDR3 protein. The sample includes 340,000 or so distinct CDR3 sequences, about 14% of them seen just once. Germline V lookup: CDR1 MNHEY, CDR2 SMNVEV (reference sequence). After removal of 2 bases from V and 0 bases from J, the junction contained 3 bases not matched to a gene. This CDR3 has 15 amino acids. The chain employs TRBV27 and TRBJ1-1; TRBD1 aligns across 7 bases. This clonotype was sampled from a male donor with ankylosing spondylitis or in good health (not recorded which). Sequencing was done on a sample of blood, either unsorted or a sorted T cell fraction (not recorded which). CDR3 coding DNA: TGTGCCAGCAGTTTAATGACAGGGATGAACACTGAAGCTTTCTTT. Protein: CASSLMTGMNTEAFF.